This T cell receptor beta chain comes out of a study of blood T cell repertoires in COVID-19. The table came from immunoSEQ multiplex PCR; TCRdb's copy has only in-frame clones and leaves some out. Among around 200,000 clones, 88% were seen once, and the ten largest hold around 1.5%. CDR1 SGHNT and CDR2 YYREEE come from the germline V gene (reference sequence). V lost 4 bases and J lost 0; bases outside the gene matches: 6. The CDR3 covers 15 residues. This clone was counted once. The receptor was isolated from a man younger than 30 with active or convalescent COVID-19. Sample: peripheral blood. J is TRBJ1-1 and V is TRBV5-4; 7 bases are a match to TRBD1. The CDR3 sequence is CASSTGEALNTEAFF. CDR3 nucleotide sequence: TGTGCCAGCAGCACAGGGGAGGCACTGAACACTGAAGCTTTCTTT.